Following are 27 T cell receptor beta chains from one sample sequenced in a study of OX40 agonist ivuxolimab in advanced cancers. The repertoire was sequenced with immunoSEQ multiplex PCR; TCRdb's copy has only in-frame clones and lacks some. Among around 61,000 clones listed, less than 85% were seen once. The specimen was CD4+ or CD8+ T cells sorted from blood, collected in a trial of the OX40 agonist ivuxolimab. The receptors derive from an adult with an advanced solid tumor such as melanoma, head and neck, liver or kidney cancer.

This clone showed up just once. The genes are TRBV12-5 and TRBJ1-2; 10 bases line up with TRBD1. There are 16 residues in the CDR3. Trimming cost V 4 bases and J 5 bases; bases outside gene matches: 10. CDR1 and CDR2 (germline): LGHNT, FRNRAP. The CDR3 loop reads CASGSPRDRGRYGYTF. The CDR3 DNA reads as TGTGCTAGTGGTTCCCCAAGGGACAGGGGTCGATATGGCTACACCTTC. The whole variable domain, filled in from reference TRBV12-5 and TRBJ1-2, reads DARVTQTPRHKVTEMGQEVTMRCQPILGHNTVFWYRQTMMQGLELLAYFRNRAPLDDSGMPKDRFSAEMPDATLATLKIQPSEPRDSAVYFCASGSPRDRGRYGYTFGSGTRLTVV.

The chain links TRBV7-8 to TRBJ2-3; no clear D. CDR1 is SGHVS, CDR2 FQNEAQ, per germline. Trimming removed 6 bases at V and 7 bases at J, with 11 bases between. The CDR3 covers 12 residues. CDR3 residues: CASSLDAYTQYF. CDR3 nucleotide sequence: TGTGCCAGCAGTTTGGACGCCTATACGCAGTATTTT.

This clone has a handful of counts. V and J are TRBV10-1 and TRBJ1-1, with D unresolved. Germline lookup yields CDR1 WNHNN and CDR2 SYGVQD (reference sequence). The germline V and J ends were trimmed by 6 bases and 4 bases, with 9 bases remaining between them. The CDR3 is 12 amino acids. This CDR3 reads CASSHDTTEAFF. The CDR3 DNA reads as TGCGCCAGCAGCCACGACACCACTGAAGCTTTCTTT.

Notes on this clone: At one of its ends the junction is not consistent with the germline gene, which may arise from a read error. The chain uses TRBV6-5 and TRBJ2-1; tentatively, D is TRBD2 (6 bases). The CDR3 totals 13 residues. Germline CDR1 MNHEY, CDR2 SVGAGI. CDR3 DNA sequence: TGTGCCAGCAGTTACTCGACGGGAGTCCCCACAATCTTC. It yields the protein CASSYSTGVPTIF.

The CDR3 DNA is TGCGCCAGCAGTGAGACCCGGCAAGAGACCCAGTACTTC. Protein: CASSETRQETQYF. This sequence joins TRBV10-2 and TRBJ2-5; the D is unclear. V was pared by 2 bases and J by 2 bases, with 6 bases between. CDR3 size: 13 residues. Germline V CDR1 and CDR2: WSHSY, SAAADI.

Comment on this clone: A read error may account for a junction end that differs from germline. The chain carries TRBV10-3 and TRBJ1-2; D unclear. The germline CDR1 and CDR2 sequences are ENHRY and SYGVKD. CDR3 length equals 13 residues. Written as DNA, the CDR3 is TGTGCCAGCAGTTACGAACCCCGGGTTAGCTACACCTTC. Protein product: CASSYEPRVSYTF.

This chain links TRBV9 with TRBJ2-3; a weak D match, TRBD1 (5 bases). Germline CDR1 reads SGDLS; CDR2 reads YYNGEE. The CDR3 spans 13 residues. Trimming pared 7 bases from V and 6 bases from J, leaving 15 bases between. CDR3 bases: TGTGCCAGCGGAAGAAGGGGTCTCGATACGCAGTATTTT. This sequence encodes CASGRRGLDTQYF.

The V call is TRBV6-4, the J call TRBJ2-2, with unresolved D. The V end was cut by 5 bases, the J end by 6 bases, with 7 bases between. This CDR3 contains 12 residues. CDR1 and CDR2 (germline): MRHNA, SNTAGT. This CDR3 reads CASSKIPGELFF. CDR3 in DNA: TGTGCCAGCAGTAAAATCCCCGGGGAGCTGTTTTTT.

V is TRBV7-9 and J is TRBJ1-2; 9 bases match TRBD1. The V gene's germline CDR1 is SEHNR and CDR2 FQNEAQ (reference sequence). This CDR3 is built from 13 residues. The CDR3 here is CDLLGQGLNGYTF. As DNA, the CDR3 is TGTGACCTACTGGGACAGGGACTAAATGGCTACACCTTC. The complete variable domain, with remaining parts taken from reference TRBV7-9 and TRBJ1-2, reads DTGVSQNPRHKITKRGQNVTFRCDPISEHNRLYWYRQTLGQGPEFLTYFQNEAQLEKSRLLSDRFSAERPKGSFSTLEIQRTEQGDSAMYLCDLLGQGLNGYTFGSGTRLTVV.

The gene calls are TRBV7-2 and TRBJ2-7; 9 nucleotides align to TRBD2. The CDR3 spans 17 residues. Unmatched junction bases numbered 11, after V lost 1 base and J lost 4 bases. Per the germline V gene, CDR1 is SGHTA and CDR2 is FQGNSA. The CDR3 DNA reads as TGTGCCAGCAGCTTAGATCTGGCAGCGGGAGGTGGGTACGAGCAGTACTTC. Its protein is CASSLDLAAGGGYEQYF.

The chain couples TRBV27 to TRBJ2-7; 8 nucleotides agree with TRBD2. Germline CDR1 MNHEY, CDR2 SMNVEV (reference sequence). V was pared by 5 bases and J by 5 bases, with 5 bases of the junction left unmatched. This CDR3 region has 13 residues. The CDR3 loop is CASSRPLADEQYF. In DNA form, the CDR3 reads TGTGCCAGCAGTCGCCCACTAGCGGACGAGCAGTACTTC.

The J gene is TRBJ1-1, the V gene TRBV11-2; possibly TRBD1 for D (6 bases). The CDR3 extends over 14 amino acids. The ends were cut back, 1 base at V and 3 bases at J, with 9 bases in the middle. CDR1 and CDR2 from the germline V gene are SGHAT and FQNNGV. The CDR3 loop is CASSLAGADTEAFF. CDR3 sequence (DNA): TGTGCCAGCAGCTTAGCAGGGGCGGACACTGAAGCTTTCTTT.

J is TRBJ1-4 and V is TRBV5-1, with TRBD1 identical over 7 bases. This CDR3 has 14 residues. Germline-derived CDR1 and CDR2 are SGHRS and YFSETQ. V shed 2 bases and J 4 bases; nucleotides not matched to a gene: 2. CDR3 protein: CASSFGQDNEKLFF. In nucleotides, the CDR3 is TGCGCCAGCAGCTTCGGACAGGATAATGAAAAACTGTTTTTT.

The rearrangement joins TRBV7-2 to TRBJ2-3, with 11 bases identical to TRBD2. This CDR3 spans 18 amino acids. The V and J ends lost 0 bases and 7 bases, in that order; junction bases with no gene match: 12. Germline V gene data show CDR1 as SGHTA and CDR2 as FQGNSA. Here the CDR3 DNA reads TGTGCCAGCAGCTTAGCAGGCTCACTAGCGGGAGCAGGGAATACGCAGTATTTT. Translating gives CASSLAGSLAGAGNTQYF.

The rearrangement uses TRBV9 and TRBJ2-1; D perhaps matches TRBD1 (5 bases). The germline V gene has CDR1 SGDLS and CDR2 YYNGEE. The CDR3 spans 15 residues. The V and J ends lost 0 bases and 0 bases respectively, with 7 bases between them. The CDR3 protein is CASSVEGASYNEQFF. CDR3 sequence (DNA): TGTGCCAGCAGCGTAGAAGGGGCCTCCTACAATGAGCAGTTCTTC.

This clone occurred once. This chain links TRBV27 with TRBJ2-7; D is ambiguous. There are 12 residues in the CDR3. Looked up from germline, CDR1 is MNHEY and CDR2 is SMNVEV (reference sequence). Trimming cost V 4 bases and J 0 bases, with 4 bases left between them. The CDR3 protein is CASSSTSYEQYF. For the CDR3, the DNA is TGTGCCAGCAGTTCTACCTCCTACGAGCAGTACTTC.

The chain links TRBV9 to TRBJ1-1, with D hard to call. Trimming pared 3 bases from V and 0 bases from J, leaving 6 bases between. The CDR3 length is 13 residues. CDR1 is SGDLS and CDR2 is YYNGEE in the germline V gene. Here the CDR3 DNA reads TGTGCCAGCAGCGCGACCATGAACACTGAAGCTTTCTTT. It encodes CASSATMNTEAFF.

This clone showed up just a few times. The rearrangement joins TRBV5-5 to TRBJ1-1; D is uncertain. V dropped 3 bases and J dropped 1 base, with 7 bases sitting between them. The CDR3 has 13 residues. Germline lookup yields CDR1 SGHKS and CDR2 YYEKEE (reference sequence). CDR3 sequence (DNA): TGTGCCAGCAGCTCACAACAGAACACTGAAGCTTTCTTT. Translated: CASSSQQNTEAFF.

This chain joins TRBV10-3 and TRBJ2-3, with TRBD2 as a possible D gene (5 bases). Between the trimmed V and J ends, which lost 6 bases and 2 bases, there was a span of 9 bases. The CDR3 loop spans 13 amino acids. Germline CDR1 ENHRY, CDR2 SYGVKD. The CDR3 nucleotides read TGTGCCATCAGAGCCGGGATCACAGATACGCAGTATTTT. It is translated as CAIRAGITDTQYF.

V gene TRBV10-1 combines with J gene TRBJ2-7, with 14 nucleotides matching TRBD2. CDR1 and CDR2 (germline): WNHNN, SYGVQD (reference sequence). The CDR3 loop spans 21 amino acids. V shed 6 bases and J 3 bases; nucleotides not matched to a gene: 22. CDR3 region: CASRAGTSGSDPPPQVYEQYF. In DNA form, the CDR3 reads TGCGCCAGCAGAGCAGGGACTAGCGGGAGCGACCCACCGCCGCAAGTCTACGAGCAGTACTTC.

The chain uses TRBV5-1 and TRBJ1-5; 8 nucleotides agree with TRBD1. Germline CDR1 is SGHRS and CDR2 is YFSETQ. V was pared by 4 bases and J by 5 bases, with 2 bases of the junction left unmatched. The CDR3 extends over 13 amino acids. CDR3 region: CASSQDRDQPQHF. CDR3 nucleotide sequence: TGCGCCAGCAGCCAGGACAGGGATCAGCCCCAGCATTTT.

A few counts support this clone. The chain joins TRBV7-6 to TRBJ2-7; 10 bases are a match to TRBD2. This CDR3 has 15 residues. J gave up 5 bases and V 4 bases, and 8 bases lay outside the gene matches. CDR1 SGHVS and CDR2 FNYEAQ come from the germline V gene. The CDR3 DNA sequence: TGTGCCAGCAGCTCGAGCGGGAGGGGGGCCGACGAGCAGTACTTC. As protein: CASSSSGRGADEQYF.

In this sample, this clone turned up once. The chain employs TRBV6-1 and TRBJ2-1, with 10 bases fitting TRBD2. Germline assignment: CDR1 MNHNS and CDR2 SASEGT. CDR3 size: 15 residues. V lost 10 bases to trimming and J lost 6 bases; unmatched junction nucleotides: 12. The CDR3 coding sequence is TGTGCCATCCAAGCGGGGGGACTAGCGAGCAATGAGCAGTTCTTC. Its translation: CAIQAGGLASNEQFF.

The chain combines TRBV5-6 with TRBJ2-3; D is unclear. This CDR3 is built from 15 residues. The germline V gene encodes CDR1 SGHDT and CDR2 YYEEEE. Trimming stripped 0 bases from V and 3 bases from J, with 11 bases between. Here the CDR3 DNA reads TGTGCCAGCAGCTTGGGCGTGCTAGGAACAGATACGCAGTATTTT. Its protein product is CASSLGVLGTDTQYF.

V usage is TRBV7-8 and J usage is TRBJ1-1; tentative D call: TRBD1 (5 bases). The CDR3 has 14 residues. Trimming took off 2 bases at V and 6 bases at J, with 13 bases between the two ends. Germline-derived CDR1 and CDR2 are SGHVS and FQNEAQ. The CDR3 loop reads CASSLKRTGPEAFF. Written as DNA, the CDR3 is TGTGCCAGCAGCTTAAAAAGGACGGGGCCTGAAGCTTTCTTT.

The chain is built from TRBV11-2 and TRBJ2-2; 8 nucleotides match TRBD2. Losses at the gene ends were 4 bases for V and 0 bases for J; bases not matched to a gene: 1. CDR1 and CDR2 (germline): SGHAT, FQNNGV. The length of the CDR3 is 15 residues. CDR3 DNA: TGTGCCAGCAGCTCAGCGGGGGCGAACACCGGGGAGCTGTTTTTT. Translated: CASSSAGANTGELFF.

The V gene is TRBV12-5, the J gene TRBJ1-1, with D possibly matching TRBD1 (5 bases). The CDR3 consists of 16 residues. Trimming stripped 0 bases from V and 0 bases from J, with 11 bases between. Germline V lookup: CDR1 LGHNT, CDR2 FRNRAP. Here the CDR3 reads CASGLVGGGLNTEAFF. CDR3 DNA: TGTGCTAGTGGTTTGGTAGGCGGGGGACTGAACACTGAAGCTTTCTTT.